A selection of T cell receptor beta chains follows, all from one sample in a study of blood T cell repertoires in COVID-19. Clones were read by immunoSEQ multiplex PCR, and TCRdb kept only the in-frame ones, dropping some. The sample contains a few hundred thousand clones, about 91% of which appear only once. Sequenced: peripheral blood. These receptors all come from a woman in her fifties or sixties with COVID-19, enrolled during active disease. CDR3s include the opening cysteine and the closing phenylalanine or tryptophan. D genes are given only for firm matches. Expanded clones are given a class, and other clones once, few, many or no size at all.

cdr3_nt	cdr3_aa	v_call	cdr3_length	d_call	j_call	clone_size
TGTGCCAGCAGCGTAGGCGGGACGGTCTCTGGAAACACCATATATTTT	CASSVGGTVSGNTIYF	TRBV9	16	NA	TRBJ1-3	few
TGTGCCAGCAGCCAAGGACCGGTGGGAGACAGGGAGAACTCCTACGAGCAGTACTTC	CASSQGPVGDRENSYEQYF	TRBV3-1/TRBV3-2	19	TRBD1	TRBJ2-7	NA
TGTGCCAGCAGCCAAAGGGGTCAGCCCCAGCATTTT	CASSQRGQPQHF	TRBV3-1/TRBV3-2	12	NA	TRBJ1-5	NA
TGTGCCAGCAGCTTAACCGTGACTCAAGAGACCCAGTACTTC	CASSLTVTQETQYF	TRBV11-2	14	NA	TRBJ2-5	NA
TGTGCCAGCAGTTTAACAGTGCATCAGCCCCAGCATTTT	CASSLTVHQPQHF	TRBV28	13	NA	TRBJ1-5	NA
TGCGCCAGCAGCCACCCCGGGACAGGGGGATGGGGCGGGGAGCTGTTTTTT	CASSHPGTGGWGGELFF	TRBV4-1	17	TRBD1	TRBJ2-2	NA
TGTGCCAGCAGCACCCACAGCTCCTATAATTCACCCCTCCACTTT	CASSTHSSYNSPLHF	TRBV7-9	15	NA	TRBJ1-6	NA
TGTGCCAGCAGCGACCCGGGACAGGGGGGCAATCAGCCCCAGCATTTT	CASSDPGQGGNQPQHF	TRBV27	16	TRBD1	TRBJ1-5	NA
TGCGCCAGCAGCTTGAGCAGGGATAACTATGGCTACACCTTC	CASSLSRDNYGYTF	TRBV5-1	14	NA	TRBJ1-2	NA
TGTGCCAGTAGTTCCGGGACAGGTAATATGAAAGAGACCCAGTACTTC	CASSSGTGNMKETQYF	TRBV19	16	TRBD1	TRBJ2-5	NA
TGTGCCAGCAGCCTGGACATCTACGAGCAGTACTTC	CASSLDIYEQYF	TRBV12-3/TRBV12-4	12	NA	TRBJ2-7	NA
TGTGCCAGTAGTGACACAGCGGGGGTACGGGAGACCCAGTACTTC	CASSDTAGVRETQYF	TRBV19	15	TRBD2	TRBJ2-5	NA
TGTGCCAGCAGTGAAAAGGCGGCCCACTATGGCTACACCTTC	CASSEKAAHYGYTF	TRBV2	14	NA	TRBJ1-2	NA
TGTGCCAGCACTCCCCTCAGGGGTACCGAGCAGTACTTC	CASTPLRGTEQYF	TRBV27	13	NA	TRBJ2-7	NA
TGTGCCAGCAGTGGACAGGGGGCGCGTGGCTACACCTTC	CASSGQGARGYTF	TRBV2	13	TRBD1	TRBJ1-2	few
TGTGCCAGCAGATTTCGGACAGGGAAGCTCTACGAGCAGTACTTC	CASRFRTGKLYEQYF	TRBV21-1	15	NA	TRBJ2-7	NA
TGTGCCAGCAGCCCCGACACTAACTATGGCTACACCTTC	CASSPDTNYGYTF	TRBV6-5	13	NA	TRBJ1-2	NA
TGTGCCAGCAGTGAAATCCGAGAGCAGGGTAGGGCTTTCTTT	CASSEIREQGRAFF	TRBV6-1	14	NA	TRBJ1-1	NA
TGTGCCAGCAGCTTAAGAGGGCGGGGCATCAGCTCTGGGGCCAACGTCCTGACTTTC	CASSLRGRGISSGANVLTF	TRBV7-3	19	NA	TRBJ2-6	NA
TGTGCCAGCAGCTTAGTTACAGGGTCGAACGAGCAGTACTTC	CASSLVTGSNEQYF	TRBV7-2	14	NA	TRBJ2-7	NA
TGTGCCTGGAGTGTCAGTCAGGGGATATCACCCCTCCACTTT	CAWSVSQGISPLHF	TRBV30	14	NA	TRBJ1-6	NA
TGTGCCAGCAGCTTAGGTGGAATCCGGGAAGAAAAACTGTTTTTT	CASSLGGIREEKLFF	TRBV11-2	15	NA	TRBJ1-4	NA
TGTGCCAGCAGTTCCCCGGGGAATTCACCCCTCCACTTT	CASSSPGNSPLHF	TRBV27	13	NA	TRBJ1-6	few
TGTGCCAGCAGCCAAGCTGACAGGGACGCTGAAGCTTTCTTT	CASSQADRDAEAFF	TRBV3-1/TRBV3-2	14	TRBD1	TRBJ1-1	many
TGCAGCGTTCAGGGGACTGAAGCTTTCTTT	CSVQGTEAFF	TRBV29-1	10	NA	TRBJ1-1	NA
TGTGCCACCAGGCGGGGTACCGGGGAGCTGTTTTTT	CATRRGTGELFF	TRBV24-1	12	NA	TRBJ2-2	NA
TGTGCCAGCAGCCCCAGACTAGCGGGGGCCTACAATGAGCAGTTCTTC	CASSPRLAGAYNEQFF	TRBV7-9	16	TRBD2	TRBJ2-1	NA
TGTGCCAGCAGTAGCGGGGACGAGGGCTACACCTTC	CASSSGDEGYTF	TRBV27	12	NA	TRBJ1-2	NA
TGTGCCAGCAGCCTCACAGGGACTGGAAACACCATATATTTT	CASSLTGTGNTIYF	TRBV5-6	14	NA	TRBJ1-3	few
TGTGCCAGCAGTTTAGGGCCGCTAGACGGCTACACCTTC	CASSLGPLDGYTF	TRBV12-3/TRBV12-4	13	NA	TRBJ1-2	once
TGCGCCAGCAGCCTCGGGGGACAGAACAATGAGCAGTTCTTC	CASSLGGQNNEQFF	TRBV5-1	14	NA	TRBJ2-1	NA
TGTGCCAGCAGTGGCCTGGAGGCCCGGCAGCCCCAGCATTTT	CASSGLEARQPQHF	TRBV2	14	NA	TRBJ1-5	NA
TGTGCCAGCATTTCGCCTTGGGAGGGCTATGGCTACACCTTC	CASISPWEGYGYTF	TRBV2	14	NA	TRBJ1-2	NA
TGTGCCAGCAGTTTATGGCTAGCGGGGCGGGATTTCGGCACAGATACGCAGTATTTT	CASSLWLAGRDFGTDTQYF	TRBV27	19	TRBD2	TRBJ2-3	NA
TGTGCCAGCAGCCAGAACACTGAAGCTTTCTTT	CASSQNTEAFF	TRBV7-9	11	NA	TRBJ1-1	NA
TGTGCCAGCAGTTACGGGGCCCTAGTCTATGGCTACACCTTC	CASSYGALVYGYTF	TRBV6-5	14	NA	TRBJ1-2	NA
TGTGCCAGCAGTCCCTATCCTCGCCCCCCAAACACCATATATTTT	CASSPYPRPPNTIYF	TRBV7-9	15	NA	TRBJ1-3	few
TGCGCCAGCAGCTTGGGGGACGAGGGGGCCATGAACACTGAAGCTTTCTTT	CASSLGDEGAMNTEAFF	TRBV5-1	17	TRBD1	TRBJ1-1	NA
TGTGCCAGCAGCGTAGCCACAGGAGTGAACACTGAAGCTTTCTTT	CASSVATGVNTEAFF	TRBV9	15	NA	TRBJ1-1	once
TGTGCCAGCAGCTTAGGTCCCCGCGAGCAGTACTTC	CASSLGPREQYF	TRBV7-9	12	NA	TRBJ2-7	NA
TGTGCCAGCAGCTTAGGGAACAGGGGAAGCTCCTACGAGCAGTACTTC	CASSLGNRGSSYEQYF	TRBV11-2	16	TRBD1	TRBJ2-7	NA
TGTGCCAGCAGTGAAAGTCGAGTCGGCGAGCAGTACTTC	CASSESRVGEQYF	TRBV2	13	NA	TRBJ2-7	NA
TGCGCCAGCAGCCATGGACAGGGGGAGGATACGCAGTATTTT	CASSHGQGEDTQYF	TRBV10-1	14	TRBD1	TRBJ2-3	NA
TGTGCCAGCAGCCCGGGACTAGCGGTATACACAGATACGCAGTATTTT	CASSPGLAVYTDTQYF	TRBV5-4	16	TRBD2	TRBJ2-3	NA
TGTGCCAGCAGCTTAGAGTACTCGGGACAGGGGGCCTACGAGCAGTACTTC	CASSLEYSGQGAYEQYF	TRBV7-6	17	TRBD1	TRBJ2-7	NA
TGTGCAAGTCCCCTTCTTTTCGGAGGGGTGGCCTACGAGCAGTACTTC	CASPLLFGGVAYEQYF	TRBV12-2	16	NA	TRBJ2-7	NA
TGTGCCACCAGTGATCAAGAGGACAGGGGCGCCTCCTACGAGCAGTACTTC	CATSDQEDRGASYEQYF	TRBV24-1	17	TRBD1	TRBJ2-7	NA
TGTGCCAGCAGTAAAAACTCCGATACAGATACGCAGTATTTT	CASSKNSDTDTQYF	TRBV27	14	NA	TRBJ2-3	NA
TGTGCCAGCAGCCCCACTCTAACAGGGAGCTCCTATAATTCACCCCTCCACTTT	CASSPTLTGSSYNSPLHF	TRBV11-2	18	NA	TRBJ1-6	NA
TGTGCCAGCAGTCCTAGCGGGGGCCTCTCCTACGAGCAGTACTTC	CASSPSGGLSYEQYF	TRBV2	15	TRBD2	TRBJ2-7	NA
TGTGCCAGCAGCTTTTCGCGGTCCCAAGAAGCTTTCTTT	CASSFSRSQEAFF	TRBV7-9	13	NA	TRBJ1-1	NA
TGTGCCAGTAGTATCGGGGGTATCACAAATGGCTACACCTTC	CASSIGGITNGYTF	TRBV19	14	NA	TRBJ1-2	NA